A selection of T cell receptor beta chains follows, all from one sample in a study of blood T cell repertoires in COVID-19. TCRdb's table, derived via immunoSEQ multiplex PCR, lists solely in-frame clones and lacks some. Here the sample spans some 290,000 clones, 86% being singletons. Material for sequencing was peripheral blood. The receptors here all came from a woman aged 25 to 39 with COVID-19, enrolled during active disease. The CDR3 runs from the conserved cysteine through the conserved F or W. A D gene is named only where the DNA matches it firmly. Clone size appears in some rows only: once, few, many, or a class for an expanded clone.

CASSPRFSTRQPQHF | TGTGCCAGCTCACCACGGTTCAGCACGAGGCAGCCCCAGCATTTT | TRBJ1-5 | NA | NA | TRBV18 | 15
CASSLQGALGYTF | TGTGCCAGCAGTTTACAGGGGGCGCTTGGCTACACCTTC | TRBJ1-2 | NA | TRBD1 | TRBV6-5 | 13
CASSQGAGDNYGYTF | TGTGCCAGCAGCCAAGGGGCAGGGGATAACTATGGCTACACCTTC | TRBJ1-2 | NA | NA | TRBV3-1/TRBV3-2 | 15
CASSRALAGGYQETQYF | TGTGCCAGCAGCCGCGCTCTAGCGGGGGGGTACCAAGAGACCCAGTACTTC | TRBJ2-5 | NA | TRBD2 | TRBV7-6 | 17
CASSVRTSSHNEQFF | TGTGCCAGCAGTGTCCGGACTAGTTCCCACAATGAGCAGTTCTTC | TRBJ2-1 | NA | TRBD2 | TRBV2 | 15
CASSSISGPSYNEQFF | TGCGCCAGCAGCTCCATCAGCGGCCCCTCCTACAATGAGCAGTTCTTC | TRBJ2-1 | NA | NA | TRBV5-1 | 16
CASSHSVVGQGNEQYF | TGTGCCAGCAGCCACAGTGTTGTAGGACAGGGCAACGAGCAGTACTTC | TRBJ2-7 | NA | TRBD1 | TRBV9 | 16
CASSYSFLRTYNEQFF | TGTGCCAGCAGTTACTCCTTCCTGAGGACCTACAATGAGCAGTTCTTC | TRBJ2-1 | NA | NA | TRBV6-5 | 16
CASSTYPRGLNTEAFF | TGTGCCAGCAGCACGTACCCCAGGGGGCTGAACACTGAAGCTTTCTTT | TRBJ1-1 | NA | TRBD1 | TRBV11-2 | 16
CASRRTGENGYTF | TGTGCCAGCAGAAGGACAGGGGAGAACGGCTACACCTTC | TRBJ1-2 | NA | TRBD1 | TRBV3-1/TRBV3-2 | 13
CASSLQSGTYFYNEQFF | TGTGCCAGCAGCTTACAATCCGGGACATACTTCTACAATGAGCAGTTCTTC | TRBJ2-1 | NA | NA | TRBV3-1/TRBV3-2 | 17
CASNLVPGGDYGYTF | TGCGCCAGCAACTTGGTACCAGGAGGGGACTATGGCTACACCTTC | TRBJ1-2 | once | NA | TRBV5-1 | 15
CASTDRDRGLGGELFF | TGTGCCAGCACCGACCGGGACAGGGGGCTGGGCGGGGAGCTGTTTTTT | TRBJ2-2 | NA | TRBD1 | TRBV5-6 | 16
CASSPLAGNQPQHF | TGTGCCAGCAGCCCACTGGCAGGAAATCAGCCCCAGCATTTT | TRBJ1-5 | few | NA | TRBV14 | 14
CARPGVSSPQETQYF | TGTGCCAGACCAGGGGTAAGCTCACCCCAAGAGACCCAGTACTTC | TRBJ2-5 | once | NA | TRBV21-1 | 15
CASSPQPPPLDWNTEAFF | TGCGCCAGCAGCCCGCAACCACCTCCCTTAGATTGGAACACTGAAGCTTTCTTT | TRBJ1-1 | NA | NA | TRBV4-1 | 18
CASSQRGGGWNEQFF | TGTGCCAGCAGCCAGCGGGGGGGCGGATGGAATGAGCAGTTCTTC | TRBJ2-1 | NA | TRBD2 | TRBV14 | 15
CASSPPLYILSSYEQYF | TGTGCCAGCAGCCCGCCGCTATATATCCTTTCCTCCTACGAGCAGTACTTC | TRBJ2-7 | NA | NA | TRBV7-2 | 17
CASSLTGLFTEAFF | TGTGCCAGTAGTCTGACAGGGCTGTTCACTGAAGCTTTCTTT | TRBJ1-1 | NA | TRBD1 | TRBV19 | 14
CASLYLEAPLHF | TGTGCTAGCCTCTACTTAGAGGCACCCCTCCACTTT | TRBJ1-6 | once | NA | TRBV12-5 | 12
CASRPVLQGGSPLHF | TGTGCCAGCAGACCTGTATTACAGGGTGGTTCACCCCTCCACTTT | TRBJ1-6 | NA | NA | TRBV3-1/TRBV3-2 | 15
CASITGVSTDTQYF | TGTGCCAGCATTACGGGGGTGAGCACAGATACGCAGTATTTT | TRBJ2-3 | once | NA | TRBV2 | 14